This T cell receptor (beta chain) was retrieved from a study of T-cell reconstitution after alpha-beta-depleted transplantation in children. General observations from the study: The main origin of T-cell counts and diversity one year after transplant was newly produced T cells. Day-60 TCRbeta diversity that was high in some patients was derived from surviving recipient T cells and thymic progenitors.

This clonotype has a count of ten or more. The antigen is unknown. CDR1 SGHRS and CDR2 YFSETQ come from the germline V gene. The CDR3 spans 13 residues. The V end was cut by 4 bases, the J end by 5 bases, with 12 bases between. Unique molecular identifiers tagged the TCRbeta library. TCRdb reprocessed the PCR reads with MiXCR, giving one entry per CDR3 protein. The sample holds nearly 250,000 distinct CDR3 sequences, around 8% seen once. The source was PBMCs, mostly from graft donor cells, collected 180 days after TCRalphabeta/CD19-depleted stem cell transplant. The chain combines TRBV5-1 with TRBJ1-1; TRBD1 is a possible D gene (5 bases). This clonotype was obtained from a male patient between 5 and 17 years old who had a stem cell transplant for acute lymphoblastic leukemia, so the T cells may come from the graft donor. CDR3 protein: CASSQGTWTEAFF. CDR3 sequence (DNA): TGCGCCAGCAGCCAGGGTACTTGGACTGAAGCTTTCTTT.